This T cell receptor (beta chain) was captured in a study of T cell responses to AZD1222 COVID-19 vaccine. Study-level points and caveats: The study identified only a handful of AZD1222 recipients as seropositive at baseline.

This table comes from immunoSEQ multiplex PCR, and its TCRdb copy is limited to in-frame clones, with some not included. The sample lists fewer than 180,000 clones, roughly 94% occurring once. The CDR3 is made up of 15 amino acids. V shed 8 bases and J 8 bases; nucleotides not matched to a gene: 14. Germline values: CDR1 SNHLY, CDR2 FYNNEI. Turning to this clone: Its antigen remains unidentified.

The chain is built from TRBV2 and TRBJ2-1; 8 bases are a match to TRBD2. This receptor was identified in an adult in good health. The sample consisted of peripheral blood, taken on day 0 of AZD1222 vaccination. The DNA of the CDR3 is TGTGCCAGCCGCTCTTCGTCGGTGCGGGAGGATGAGCAGTTCTTC. Protein product: CASRSSSVREDEQFF.